This T cell receptor beta chain derives from a study of beta chain features in type 1 diabetes. Study summary: Cell yields, gender and age were comparable in patients and healthy donors.

Of the isolated RNA, all was reverse transcribed, and so the sequenced material was expressed TCRB transcripts. TCRdb's copy holds only in-frame clones and misses some; the assay was immunoSEQ multiplex PCR. The table records some 200,000 clones, roughly a tenth of them present only once. Sorting with CD45RO/CCR7/CD25/CD127/CD95/CD27 yielded naive, central memory, regulatory and stem-like memory CD4+ cells. Per germline, CDR1 SGDLS and CDR2 YYNGEE. J was trimmed by 6 bases and V by 1 base; bases with no gene match: 4. The CDR3 totals 15 residues. V usage is TRBV9 and J usage is TRBJ2-2; 9 nucleotides align to TRBD1. The sequence derives from a man aged 18 to 29 in good health. Sequencing input: central memory CD4+ T cells from blood. The CDR3 loop is CASSVWDRVAGELFF. The DNA for the CDR3 is TGTGCCAGCAGCGTATGGGACAGGGTCGCCGGGGAGCTGTTTTTT.